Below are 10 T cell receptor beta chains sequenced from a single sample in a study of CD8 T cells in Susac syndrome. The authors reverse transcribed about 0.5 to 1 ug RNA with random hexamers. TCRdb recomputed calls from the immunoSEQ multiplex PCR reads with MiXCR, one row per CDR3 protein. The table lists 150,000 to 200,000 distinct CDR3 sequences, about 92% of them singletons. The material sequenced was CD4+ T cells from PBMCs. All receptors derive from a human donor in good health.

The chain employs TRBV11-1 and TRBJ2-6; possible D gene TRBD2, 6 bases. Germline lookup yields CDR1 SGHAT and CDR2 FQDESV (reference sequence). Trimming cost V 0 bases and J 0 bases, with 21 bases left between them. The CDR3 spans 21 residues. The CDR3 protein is CASSLAVLQGGGTSGANVLTF. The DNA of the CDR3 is TGTGCCAGCAGCTTAGCGGTTCTTCAGGGAGGTGGGACCTCTGGGGCCAACGTCCTGACTTTC.

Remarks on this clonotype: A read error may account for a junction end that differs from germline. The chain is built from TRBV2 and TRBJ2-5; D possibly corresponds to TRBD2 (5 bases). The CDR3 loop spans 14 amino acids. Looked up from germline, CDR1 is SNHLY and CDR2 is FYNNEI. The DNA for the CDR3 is TGTGCCAGCCGCACCCCGGGATTCAAAGAGAGCCAGTACTTC. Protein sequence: CASRTPGFKESQYF.

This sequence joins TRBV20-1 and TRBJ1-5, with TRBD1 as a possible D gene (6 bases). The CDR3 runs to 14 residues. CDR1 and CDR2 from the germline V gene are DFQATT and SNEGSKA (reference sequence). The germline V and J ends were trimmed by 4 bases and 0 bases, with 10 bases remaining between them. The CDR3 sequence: CSAIKGDSNQPQHF. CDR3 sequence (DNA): TGCAGTGCTATCAAGGGGGATAGCAATCAGCCCCAGCATTTT.

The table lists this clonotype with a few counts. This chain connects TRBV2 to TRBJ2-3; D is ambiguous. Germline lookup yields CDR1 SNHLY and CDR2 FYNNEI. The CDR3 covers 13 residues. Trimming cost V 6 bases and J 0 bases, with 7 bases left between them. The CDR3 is CASSGDSTDTQYF. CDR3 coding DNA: TGTGCCAGCAGCGGAGACAGCACAGATACGCAGTATTTT.

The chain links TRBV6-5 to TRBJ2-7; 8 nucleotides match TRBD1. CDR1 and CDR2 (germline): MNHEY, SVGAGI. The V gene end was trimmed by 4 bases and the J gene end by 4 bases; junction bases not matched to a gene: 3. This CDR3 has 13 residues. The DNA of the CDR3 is TGTGCCAGCAGTTCCAGGGGGCGGTACGAGCAGTACTTC. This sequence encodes CASSSRGRYEQYF.

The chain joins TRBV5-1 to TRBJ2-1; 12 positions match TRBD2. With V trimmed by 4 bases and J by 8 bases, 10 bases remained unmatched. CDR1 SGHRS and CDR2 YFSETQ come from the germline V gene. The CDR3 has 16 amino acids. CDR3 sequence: CASSPPLAGGPDEQFF. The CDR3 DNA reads TGCGCCAGCAGCCCCCCGCTAGCGGGAGGGCCTGATGAGCAGTTCTTC.

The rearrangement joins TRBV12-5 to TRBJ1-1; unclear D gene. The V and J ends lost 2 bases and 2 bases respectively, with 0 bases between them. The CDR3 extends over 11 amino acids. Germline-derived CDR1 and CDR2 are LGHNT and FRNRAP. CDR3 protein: CASGLNTEAFF. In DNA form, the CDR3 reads TGTGCTAGTGGTTTGAACACTGAAGCTTTCTTT.

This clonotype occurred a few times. This CDR3 is CASTNEGTDTQYF. The CDR3 coding sequence is TGCGCCAGCACCAACGAGGGCACAGATACGCAGTATTTT. V is TRBV5-1 and J is TRBJ2-3; D unresolved. CDR3 length: 13 amino acids. Per germline, CDR1 SGHRS and CDR2 YFSETQ. V gave up 6 bases and J gave up 1 base, with 9 bases separating them.

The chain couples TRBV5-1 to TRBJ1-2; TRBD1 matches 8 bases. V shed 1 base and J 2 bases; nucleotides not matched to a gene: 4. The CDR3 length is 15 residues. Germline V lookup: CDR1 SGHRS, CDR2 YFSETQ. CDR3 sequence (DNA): TGCGCCAGCAGCTTGTCGGCAGGGGGCAACTATGGCTACACCTTC. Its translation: CASSLSAGGNYGYTF.

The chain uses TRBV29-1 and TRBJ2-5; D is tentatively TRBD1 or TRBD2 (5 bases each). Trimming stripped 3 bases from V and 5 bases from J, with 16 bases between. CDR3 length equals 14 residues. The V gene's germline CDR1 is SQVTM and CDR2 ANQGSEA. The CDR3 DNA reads TGCAGCGTTGACCTTGACAGAGGGGTGGAGACCCAGTACTTC. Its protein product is CSVDLDRGVETQYF. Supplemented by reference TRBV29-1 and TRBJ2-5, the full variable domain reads SAVISQKPSRDICQRGTSLTIQCQVDSQVTMMFWYRQQPGQSLTLIATANQGSEATYESGFVIDKFPISRPNLTFSTLTVSNMSPEDSSIYLCSVDLDRGVETQYFGPGTRLLVL.